This T cell receptor beta chain emerged from a study of cytomegalovirus exposure and HLA in healthy donors. This clone was recorded once. 60 Vbeta and 13 Jbeta primers were used in PCR. Method: immunoSEQ multiplex PCR; TCRdb's copy keeps in-frame clones and lacks some. Here the sample spans roughly 90,000 clones, approximately 90% being singletons. Per germline, CDR1 SGHNT and CDR2 YYREEE (reference sequence). CDR3 length: 15 amino acids. V was pared by 0 bases and J by 8 bases, with 15 bases between. V and J are TRBV5-4 and TRBJ2-1; TRBD1 might be the D (6 bases). Material: PBMCs. This receptor was obtained from a man aged 18 to 29 in good health and CMV-seronegative. CDR3 in DNA: TGTGCCAGCAGCTTGGCCAGGGGCCCTAGGGATGAGCAGTTCTTC. This codes for CASSLARGPRDEQFF.